This TCR beta chain was obtained from a study of T cells in narcolepsy (dated 2018 in TCRdb). The study in broad terms: The study enrolled patients with narcolepsy type 1 or type 2 (NT1, NT2) together with healthy control donors. Autoreactive T cells targeting hypocretin neuron self-antigens (hypocretin, TRIB2) were sought in narcolepsy patients, and TCR Vbeta sequencing was used to track clonotypes in blood and CSF.

Turning to this clone: No antigen is known for it. Per-base qualities were not stored, and no clone one base away is much larger.

Libraries were made using the immunoSEQ multiplex PCR assay. The table was pulled from immuneACCESS by TCRdb, which kept in-frame rearrangements only. Such tables lose some clones; where checked, under half of the loss comes from unresolved V genes, and the rest has no known cause. A total of 25,000 to 35,000 clones appear in this sample, 90% of them only once. 1% to 1.5% of the sample is held by the ten biggest clonotypes. From the cysteine through the phenylalanine, the CDR3 covers 13 amino acids. The CDR3 DNA has 39 bases and is translated from base 1. Looking up the germline V gene yields CDR1 KGHSH and CDR2 LQKENI. The V and J ends are trimmed by 7 bases and 1 base, leaving 10 bases between them. Memory CD4+ T cells were sorted ex vivo from peripheral blood of narcolepsy patients and healthy controls for TCR Vbeta sequencing. The investigation overall reported the following: Autoreactive clonotypes were reported to be detected serially in the blood of the same patients and of different patients, but not in the blood of healthy controls. Certain blood memory CD4+ repertoires from patients and controls had no sequences that matched autoreactive T cell clones. In plots comparing CSF and blood CD4+ T cell clonotypes from the same patient, HCRT-specific and TRIB2-specific autoreactive clonotypes were highlighted. Patients and controls had similar numbers of sequenced blood memory CD4+ clonotypes, with averages of around 41,000 in patients and some 35,000 in controls.

Sequenced: CD45RA- memory CD4+ T cells from PBMCs. Explained via the paper, the cell subset or site label denotes: memory T cells sorted ex vivo from peripheral blood. The V and J segments used are TRBV18 and TRBJ2-5; the D gene assignment is ambiguous. The receptor was derived from a human donor with narcolepsy. The CDR3 here reads CASFPHRQETQYF. At the DNA level, the sequence is TGTGCCAGCTTCCCTCACCGCCAAGAGACCCAGTACTTC.